This T cell receptor (beta chain) originates from a study of blood T cell repertoires in COVID-19. Study information: The origin of the acute and convalescent COVID-19 samples was the United States, Italy and Spain. PBMCs, B-cell-depleted T cells, or T cells provided the cDNA or gDNA that made up the material.

Germline V gives CDR1 MNHEY, CDR2 SMNVEV (reference sequence). The CDR3 runs to 14 residues. With 3 bases removed from V and 4 bases from J, the gap between germline ends came to 13 bases. Original methodology: Amplification of reference gene primers provided the estimated nucleated cell counts. Produced via immunoSEQ multiplex PCR; TCRdb's table is partial and in-frame only. That table gives V, J and clone size, and the DNA gave D and trimming. The data contain 200,000 to 300,000 clones, approximately 86% of them singletons. This clone was counted a few times. Sequencing used PBMCs or T cells enriched from blood (not recorded which). The sequence derives from a woman aged 18-29 years who had recovered from COVID-19. V usage is TRBV27 and J usage is TRBJ2-7; possible D gene TRBD1, 5 bases. CDR3 nucleotide sequence: TGTGCCAGCAGTTTGGGTACGACAGCTTACGAGCAGTACTTC. Translating it yields CASSLGTTAYEQYF.